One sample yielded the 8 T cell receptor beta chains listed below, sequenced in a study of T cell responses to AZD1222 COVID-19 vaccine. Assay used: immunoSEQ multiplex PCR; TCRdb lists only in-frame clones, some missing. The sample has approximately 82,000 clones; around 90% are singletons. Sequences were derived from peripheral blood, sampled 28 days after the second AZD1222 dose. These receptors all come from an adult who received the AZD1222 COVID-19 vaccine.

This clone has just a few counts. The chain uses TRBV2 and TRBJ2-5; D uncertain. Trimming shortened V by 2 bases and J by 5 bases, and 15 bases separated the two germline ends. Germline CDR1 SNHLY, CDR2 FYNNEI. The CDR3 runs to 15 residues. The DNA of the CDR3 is TGTGCCAGCAGTGAAATCTGGGGAACCGGGGAGACCCAGTACTTC. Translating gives CASSEIWGTGETQYF.

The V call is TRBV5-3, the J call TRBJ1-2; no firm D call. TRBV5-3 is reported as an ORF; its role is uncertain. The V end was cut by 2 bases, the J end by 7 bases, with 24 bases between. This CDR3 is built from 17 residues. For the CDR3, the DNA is TGTGCCAGAAGCTTTATGGGGAGAGGGAGGTCCGGTCGTGGCTACACCTTC. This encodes CARSFMGRGRSGRGYTF.

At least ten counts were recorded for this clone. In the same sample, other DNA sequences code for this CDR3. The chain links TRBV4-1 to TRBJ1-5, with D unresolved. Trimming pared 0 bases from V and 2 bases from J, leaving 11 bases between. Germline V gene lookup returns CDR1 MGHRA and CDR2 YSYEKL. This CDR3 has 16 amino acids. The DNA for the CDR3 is TGCGCCAGCAGCCAAGACGGAGGTTTCGGCAATCAGCCCCAGCATTTT. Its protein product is CASSQDGGFGNQPQHF.

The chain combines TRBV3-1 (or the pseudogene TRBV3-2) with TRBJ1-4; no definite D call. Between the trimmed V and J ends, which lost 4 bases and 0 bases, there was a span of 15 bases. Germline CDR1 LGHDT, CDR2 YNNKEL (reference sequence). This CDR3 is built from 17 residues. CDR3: CASSPGPAAATNEKLFF. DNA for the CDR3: TGTGCCAGCAGCCCGGGCCCCGCGGCGGCAACTAATGAAAAACTGTTTTTT.

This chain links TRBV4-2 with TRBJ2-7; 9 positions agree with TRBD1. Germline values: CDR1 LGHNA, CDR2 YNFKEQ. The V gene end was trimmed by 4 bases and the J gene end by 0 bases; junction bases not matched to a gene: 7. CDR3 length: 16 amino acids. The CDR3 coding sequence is TGTGCCAGCAGCCGGGCCGGGACAGGGATCTCCTACGAGCAGTACTTC. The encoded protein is CASSRAGTGISYEQYF.

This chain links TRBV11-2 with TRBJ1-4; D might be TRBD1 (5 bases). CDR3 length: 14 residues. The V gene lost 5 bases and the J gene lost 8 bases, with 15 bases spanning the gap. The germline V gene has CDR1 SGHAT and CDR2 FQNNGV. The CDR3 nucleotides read TGTGCCAGCAGCCTGGGAAGGAACAGGGAAAAACTGTTTTTT. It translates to CASSLGRNREKLFF.

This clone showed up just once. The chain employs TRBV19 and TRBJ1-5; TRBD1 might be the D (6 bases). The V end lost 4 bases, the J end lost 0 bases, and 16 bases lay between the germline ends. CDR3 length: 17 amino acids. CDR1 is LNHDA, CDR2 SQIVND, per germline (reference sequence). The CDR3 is CASSTFITGYSNQPQHF. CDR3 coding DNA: TGTGCCAGTAGTACCTTCATAACAGGGTATAGCAATCAGCCCCAGCATTTT.

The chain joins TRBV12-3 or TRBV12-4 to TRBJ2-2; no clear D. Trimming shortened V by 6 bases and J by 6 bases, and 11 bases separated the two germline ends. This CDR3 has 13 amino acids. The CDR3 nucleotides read TGTGCCAGCAGCCTGGGTCCGCCCGGGGAGCTGTTTTTT. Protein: CASSLGPPGELFF.